This T cell receptor (beta chain) was documented in a study of blood T cell repertoires in COVID-19. This clone showed up just a few times. There are 14 residues in the CDR3. In germline, CDR1 is SEHNR, CDR2 FQNEAQ (reference sequence). With 5 bases clipped from V and 4 bases from J, the junction kept 4 bases outside the gene matches. TCRdb keeps only in-frame clones here, not all; method: immunoSEQ multiplex PCR. This table holds roughly 100,000 clones, around 87% found once. The source of this sequence is a woman younger than 45 with acute or convalescent COVID-19. Sequenced input: peripheral blood. J is TRBJ2-2 and V is TRBV7-9, with 7 nucleotides matching TRBD2. The CDR3 spells CASSTSAPTGELFF. CDR3 sequence (DNA): TGTGCCAGCAGCACTAGCGCCCCCACCGGGGAGCTGTTTTTT.